The next 5 T cell receptor beta chains were all read from a single sample in a study of blood T cell repertoires in COVID-19. Here immunoSEQ multiplex PCR was the method, and the copy in TCRdb shows in-frame clones only, minus some. In the table there are around 77,000 clones, around 83% of which are singletons. Sequencing was performed on peripheral blood. These receptors came from a man aged 25-40 years with COVID-19, enrolled during active disease.

The chain is built from TRBV19 and TRBJ2-2, with D possibly TRBD1 on 6 matching bases. Deletions cut 4 bases from V and 12 bases from J, with 18 bases between. Germline V gene data show CDR1 as LNHDA and CDR2 as SQIVND (reference sequence). The CDR3 sequence is 14 residues long. This CDR3 reads CASSTTRGGGQLFF. CDR3 in DNA: TGTGCCAGTAGTACTACTAGAGGGGGTGGGCAGCTGTTTTTT.

The CDR3 nucleotides read TGTGCCAGCAGGGGGCAGGGGTACAATGAGCAGTTCTTC. Protein sequence: CASRGQGYNEQFF. The chain links TRBV2 to TRBJ2-1; maybe TRBD1 (6 bases). The CDR3 runs to 13 residues. The germline V and J ends were trimmed by 6 bases and 4 bases, with 10 bases remaining between them. Germline V gene data show CDR1 as SNHLY and CDR2 as FYNNEI.

V gene TRBV4-1 combines with J gene TRBJ1-1; tentative D call: TRBD1 (5 bases). The CDR3 runs 14 residues. Trimming pared 1 base from V and 4 bases from J, leaving 10 bases between. Germline assignment: CDR1 MGHRA and CDR2 YSYEKL. CDR3 loop: CASSQGGRFTEAFF. The CDR3, as DNA: TGCGCCAGCAGCCAAGGGGGCCGATTCACTGAAGCTTTCTTT.

The genes are TRBV19 and TRBJ1-2; D remains ambiguous. Looked up from germline, CDR1 is LNHDA and CDR2 is SQIVND (reference sequence). V lost 4 bases and J 6 bases, leaving 15 bases between the germline ends. CDR3 size: 14 residues. CDR3 DNA: TGTGCCAGTAGTACACCCCGACGGGATGATGGCTACACCTTC. It encodes CASSTPRRDDGYTF.

The V call is TRBV27, the J call TRBJ2-3, with a tentative D call TRBD2 (6 bases). From germline, CDR1 is MNHEY and CDR2 SMNVEV (reference sequence). The CDR3 has 9 residues. V was trimmed by 8 bases and J by 9 bases, leaving 6 bases between them. The CDR3 DNA reads TGTGCCAGCGGGGGGACGCAGTATTTT. Residues: CASGGTQYF.